This T cell receptor (beta chain) stems from a study of T cells in Graves' hyperthyroidism and ophthalmopathy. This clonotype showed up just a few times. A much larger clonotype is one base distant, so this may be a read error. CDR1 and CDR2 from the germline V gene are SNHLY and FYNNEI. The CDR3 spans 11 residues. RNA transcripts provided the source from which TCR beta CDR3 regions were amplified. An initial round of RT-PCR targeting the TCR CDR3 relied on the HTBI primer set. TCRdb re-analysed the multiplex PCR reads in MiXCR, keeping a single row per CDR3 protein. This sample has 550,000 to 800,000 distinct CDR3 sequences, with 15% to 20% found just once.

The clonotype comes from a man in his fifties with Graves' hyperthyroidism. The chain recombines TRBV2 with TRBJ1-4; D is perhaps TRBD1 (5 bases). The sample was blood. CDR3 in amino acids: CARQADEKLCF. The CDR3 nucleotides read TGTGCCAGACAGGCTGATGAAAAACTGTGTTTT.